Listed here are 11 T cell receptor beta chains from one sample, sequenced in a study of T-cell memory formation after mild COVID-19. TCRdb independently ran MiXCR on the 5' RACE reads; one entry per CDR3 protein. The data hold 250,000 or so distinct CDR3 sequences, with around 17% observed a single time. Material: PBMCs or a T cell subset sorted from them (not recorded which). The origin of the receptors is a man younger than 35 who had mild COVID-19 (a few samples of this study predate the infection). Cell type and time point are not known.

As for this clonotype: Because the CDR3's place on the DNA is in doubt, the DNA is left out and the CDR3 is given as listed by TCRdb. CDR3: CASSADREGNFGNEQFF. The V and J genes are TRBV7-8 and TRBJ2-1; the D call in the table, TRBD1, was not verified against the DNA. Germline-derived CDR1 and CDR2 are SGHVS and FQNEAQ. The CDR3 spans 17 residues, counting both ends.

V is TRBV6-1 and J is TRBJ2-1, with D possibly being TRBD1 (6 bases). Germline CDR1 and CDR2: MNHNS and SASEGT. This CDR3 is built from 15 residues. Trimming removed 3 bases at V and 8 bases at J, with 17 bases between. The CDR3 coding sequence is TGTGCCAGCAGTGACAGGGGAACGGATGGGGATGAGCAGTTCTTC. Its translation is CASSDRGTDGDEQFF.

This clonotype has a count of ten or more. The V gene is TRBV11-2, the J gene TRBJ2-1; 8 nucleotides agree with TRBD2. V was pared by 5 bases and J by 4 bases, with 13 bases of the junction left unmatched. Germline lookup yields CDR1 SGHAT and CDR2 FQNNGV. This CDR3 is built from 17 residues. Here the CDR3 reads CASSPGRGVQRYNEQFF. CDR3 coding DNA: TGTGCCAGCAGCCCCGGGAGGGGCGTCCAGCGGTACAATGAGCAGTTCTTC.

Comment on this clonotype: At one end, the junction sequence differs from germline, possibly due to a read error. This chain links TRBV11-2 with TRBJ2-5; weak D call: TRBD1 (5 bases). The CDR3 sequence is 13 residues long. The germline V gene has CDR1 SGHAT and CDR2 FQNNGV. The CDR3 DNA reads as TGTGCCAGCAGCATAGACAGACAAGAGACCCAGTACTTC. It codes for CASSIDRQETQYF.

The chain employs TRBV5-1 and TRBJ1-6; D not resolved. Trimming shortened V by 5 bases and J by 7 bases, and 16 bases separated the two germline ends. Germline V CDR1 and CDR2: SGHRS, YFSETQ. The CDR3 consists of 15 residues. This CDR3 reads CASRDGRPFNSPLHF. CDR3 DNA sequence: TGCGCCAGCAGGGACGGGCGGCCCTTCAATTCACCCCTCCACTTT.

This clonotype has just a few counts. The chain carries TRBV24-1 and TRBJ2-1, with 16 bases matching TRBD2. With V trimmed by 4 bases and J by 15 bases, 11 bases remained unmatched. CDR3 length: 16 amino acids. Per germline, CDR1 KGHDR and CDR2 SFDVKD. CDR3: CATSESGTSGGGRSFF. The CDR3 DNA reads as TGTGCCACCAGTGAGTCCGGGACTAGCGGGGGGGGAAGGTCGTTCTTC.

In nucleotides, the CDR3 is TGTGCCAGCAGCGGATCAGCGGTCCCGAACACTGAAGCTTTCTTT. As protein: CASSGSAVPNTEAFF. The J gene is TRBJ1-1, the V gene TRBV9; D gene unclear. The CDR3 runs 15 residues. Per the germline V gene, CDR1 is SGDLS and CDR2 is YYNGEE. Trimming stripped 3 bases from V and 1 base from J, with 13 bases between.

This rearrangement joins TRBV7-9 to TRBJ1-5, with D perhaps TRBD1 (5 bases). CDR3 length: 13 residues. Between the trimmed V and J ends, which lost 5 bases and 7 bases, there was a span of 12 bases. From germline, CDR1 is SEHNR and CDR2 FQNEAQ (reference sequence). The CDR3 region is CASSTKWDQPQHF. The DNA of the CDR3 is TGTGCCAGCAGCACCAAGTGGGACCAGCCCCAGCATTTT.

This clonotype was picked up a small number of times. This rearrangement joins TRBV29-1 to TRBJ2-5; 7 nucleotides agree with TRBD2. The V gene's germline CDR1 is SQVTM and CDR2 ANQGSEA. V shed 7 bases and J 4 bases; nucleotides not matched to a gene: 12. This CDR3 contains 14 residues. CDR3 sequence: CSGDGGYEGETQYF. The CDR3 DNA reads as TGCAGCGGTGACGGGGGGTACGAGGGAGAGACCCAGTACTTC.

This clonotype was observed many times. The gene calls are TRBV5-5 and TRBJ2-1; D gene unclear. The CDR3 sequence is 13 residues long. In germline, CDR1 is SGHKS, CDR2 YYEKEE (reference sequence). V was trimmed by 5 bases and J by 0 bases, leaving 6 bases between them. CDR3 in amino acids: CASSPNSYNEQFF. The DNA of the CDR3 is TGTGCCAGCAGTCCCAACTCCTACAATGAGCAGTTCTTC.

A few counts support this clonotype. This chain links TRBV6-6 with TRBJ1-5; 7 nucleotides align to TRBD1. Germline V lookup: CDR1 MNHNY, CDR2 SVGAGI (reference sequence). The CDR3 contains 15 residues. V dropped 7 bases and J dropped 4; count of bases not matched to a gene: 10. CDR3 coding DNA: TGTGCCAGCACTCGACAGGGTGCTGGGAATCAGCCCCAGCATTTT. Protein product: CASTRQGAGNQPQHF.